This T cell receptor (beta chain) was identified during a study of identical twins. After template switching added a universal primer site, the resulting cDNA carried unique molecular identifiers. TCRdb re-called the 5' RACE reads through MiXCR, storing one row per CDR3 protein. The table includes under 450,000 distinct CDR3 sequences, approximately 18% detected once. On this clonotype itself: At one end the junction does not follow the germline gene, possibly because of a read error.

Germline V gene data show CDR1 as LGHNA and CDR2 as YSLEER. The CDR3 extends over 15 amino acids. The genes are TRBV4-3 and TRBJ2-7, with 7 bases that match TRBD1. The sequenced sample consisted of naive T cells sorted from blood. This receptor was obtained from a man in his forties or fifties in good health. The CDR3 region has the DNA TGCGCCAGCAGCCAAGAAGAGGGGGCCTCCAACGAGCAGTACTTC. Its translation is CASSQEEGASNEQYF.